Given below is one TCR beta chain in context. The target of this receptor is not known. No qualities accompany the bases; no much larger clone lies one base away. This entry comes from a study of T cell changes during pregnancy in multiple sclerosis (dated by TCRdb to between 2019 and 2020). The study in broad terms: The study looked at changes in the T cell repertoire across pregnancy in women with multiple sclerosis.

The library was made by the immunoSEQ multiplex PCR assay. Not all clones reach the TCRdb copy of this immuneACCESS table, which keeps in-frame sequences only. Checked studies attribute under half of the gap to unresolved V genes and leave the rest unexplained. Here the sample has over 10,000 clones; around 87% occur a single time. The ten most abundant clones make up about 15% of the sample. The CDR3 runs 13 residues from the cysteine to the phenylalanine. CDR3 DNA is the only sequence kept; it has 39 bases, read in frame from the first base. V sheds 6 bases and J sheds 2 bases, leaving 8 bases between their ends. Via the germline V gene, CDR1 is MNHEY and CDR2 SVGAGI.

The sample consisted of CD8+ T cells from peripheral blood mononuclear cells, taken in the second trimester of pregnancy. Here the chain combines TRBV6-5 and TRBJ2-1; 5 matching bases give a weak D call of TRBD1. This sequence was found in a female donor in good health, enrolled as a control in a pregnancy study. The CDR3 region has the sequence CASSPTAYNEQFF. The base sequence is TGTGCCAGCAGCCCGACAGCCTACAATGAGCAGTTCTTC.